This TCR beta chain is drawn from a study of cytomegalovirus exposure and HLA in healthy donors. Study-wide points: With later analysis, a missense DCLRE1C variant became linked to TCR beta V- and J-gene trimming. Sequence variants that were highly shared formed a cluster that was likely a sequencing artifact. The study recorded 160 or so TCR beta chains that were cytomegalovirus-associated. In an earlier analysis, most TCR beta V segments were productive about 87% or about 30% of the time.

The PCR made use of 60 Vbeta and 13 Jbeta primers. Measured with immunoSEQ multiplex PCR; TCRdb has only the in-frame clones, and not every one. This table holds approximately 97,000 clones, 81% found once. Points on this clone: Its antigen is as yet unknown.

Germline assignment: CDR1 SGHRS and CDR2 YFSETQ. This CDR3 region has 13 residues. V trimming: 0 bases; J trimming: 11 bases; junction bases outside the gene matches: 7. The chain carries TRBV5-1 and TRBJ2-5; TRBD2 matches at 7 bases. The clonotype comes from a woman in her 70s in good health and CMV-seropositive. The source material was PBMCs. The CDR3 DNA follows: TGCGCCAGCAGCTTGGATCTAGCGGTCGGGCAGTACTTC. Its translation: CASSLDLAVGQYF.